This T cell receptor beta chain was observed in a study of control samples from healthy donors and cancer patients. V was shortened by 4 bases and J by 2 bases, with 11 bases between the two germline ends. This CDR3 contains 14 residues. The germline V gene has CDR1 LNHNV and CDR2 YYDKDF (reference sequence). TCRdb's copy holds only in-frame clones and misses some; the assay was immunoSEQ multiplex PCR. The table includes more than 45,000 clones, approximately 89% detected once. The chain employs TRBV15 and TRBJ1-1; D is unresolved. Sequencing was performed on PBMCs. The sequence was collected from a man in his thirties or forties with colorectal cancer. The CDR3 DNA sequence: TGTGCCACCAGCATACGGGCGGTCAACACTGAAGCTTTCTTT. This translates into CATSIRAVNTEAFF.